One and the same sample provided the 15 T cell receptor beta chains below, sequenced in a study of Ad26.COV2.S vaccination and SARS-CoV-2 variants. Treatment here: 15 to 20 received Ad26.COV2.S at low or high dose, single or two shots; 5 received placebo; per-sample allocation not given. Day 63 after the first injection of vaccine or placebo was the sampling time. Sequenced by immunoSEQ multiplex PCR; TCRdb stores in-frame clones only, minus some. The table includes about 350,000 clones, 88% detected once. Material: peripheral blood, obtained in a trial of Ad26.COV2.S vaccine versus placebo. These receptors all stem from a person aged 18-65 years who received the Ad26.COV2.S COVID-19 vaccine or a placebo.

This rearrangement joins TRBV27 to TRBJ2-1; D is undetermined. V lost 6 bases, J lost 4 bases, and 16 bases lay in between. The CDR3 length is 15 residues. Looked up from germline, CDR1 is MNHEY and CDR2 is SMNVEV (reference sequence). The CDR3 spells CASRSAERWYNEQFF. CDR3 DNA: TGTGCCAGCAGGAGCGCGGAGAGGTGGTACAATGAGCAGTTCTTC.

V is TRBV13 and J is TRBJ2-3, with D possibly matching TRBD1 (5 bases). Germline V gene sequence: CDR1 PRHDT, CDR2 FYEKMQ (reference sequence). The germline V and J ends were trimmed by 3 bases and 2 bases, with 12 bases remaining between them. This CDR3 spans 15 amino acids. This CDR3 reads CASSFWGGSTDTQYF. The CDR3 nucleotides read TGTGCCAGCAGCTTCTGGGGCGGATCCACAGATACGCAGTATTTT.

CDR3 loop: CASSDGPLQETQYF. Written as DNA, the CDR3 is TGTGCCAGCAGTGATGGGCCACTCCAAGAGACCCAGTACTTC. The gene calls are TRBV25-1 and TRBJ2-5; D remains unclear. Trimming shortened V by 3 bases and J by 1 base, and 9 bases separated the two germline ends. The CDR3 covers 14 residues. Germline lookup yields CDR1 MGHDK and CDR2 SYGVNS.

The chain carries TRBV19 and TRBJ2-1, with 9 bases identical to TRBD2. J gave up 5 bases and V 6 bases, and 8 bases lay outside the gene matches. CDR3 length: 15 residues. Germline V gives CDR1 LNHDA, CDR2 SQIVND (reference sequence). CDR3 sequence reads: CASSRSGRPNNEQFF. The DNA of the CDR3 is TGTGCCAGTAGCAGAAGCGGGAGGCCGAACAATGAGCAGTTCTTC.

This clone was recorded once. The V and J genes are TRBV5-1 and TRBJ2-4; 9 bases agree with TRBD2. The V gene's germline CDR1 is SGHRS and CDR2 YFSETQ. This CDR3 contains 16 residues. V lost 4 bases and J lost 3; bases outside the gene matches: 8. The CDR3 DNA is TGCGCCAGCAGCACGGGACTAGCATTGGGCAAAAACATTCAGTACTTC. Translated: CASSTGLALGKNIQYF.

This chain connects TRBV4-1 to TRBJ1-3; weak D call: TRBD1 (5 bases). The germline gives CDR1 MGHRA, CDR2 YSYEKL. The ends were cut back, 3 bases at V and 0 bases at J, with 15 bases in the middle. The CDR3 has 17 residues. CDR3 loop: CASSHNRLRDSGNTIYF. The CDR3 DNA reads as TGCGCCAGCAGCCACAACAGGTTAAGGGACTCTGGAAACACCATATATTTT.

The J gene is TRBJ1-2, the V gene TRBV9; TRBD1 is a possible D gene (5 bases). The CDR3 extends over 13 amino acids. The V gene's germline CDR1 is SGDLS and CDR2 YYNGEE. V was pared by 0 bases and J by 8 bases, with 11 bases between. Here the CDR3 reads CASSVGGTDGYTF. DNA for the CDR3: TGTGCCAGCAGCGTAGGGGGCACGGACGGCTACACCTTC.

As DNA, the CDR3 is TGTGCCAGCAGCTTCCTGGGGGACGCTGGCTACACCTTC. Amino acids: CASSFLGDAGYTF. The rearrangement links TRBV13 to TRBJ1-2; TRBD1 might be the D (5 bases). Trimming cost V 3 bases and J 7 bases, with 12 bases left between them. Germline loops: CDR1 PRHDT, CDR2 FYEKMQ (reference sequence). The CDR3 loop spans 13 amino acids.

V usage is TRBV21-1 and J usage is TRBJ2-1. TRBV21-1 is marked as a pseudogene. This CDR3 region has 16 residues. CDR3 DNA sequence: TGTGCCAGCAGCACTAAGGGTCTTAGCTCCTACAATGAGCAGTTCTTC. Its translation: CASSTKGLSSYNEQFF.

The chain joins TRBV7-9 to TRBJ1-3; maybe TRBD1 (5 bases). Germline loops: CDR1 SEHNR, CDR2 FQNEAQ (reference sequence). The CDR3 totals 16 residues. Trimming cost V 8 bases and J 0 bases, with 17 bases left between them. CDR3: CASPTSEGLSGNTIYF. The CDR3 coding sequence is TGTGCCAGCCCCACCTCGGAGGGGCTCTCTGGAAACACCATATATTTT.

The CDR3 region is CASSTRTVLPDTQYF. CDR3 coding DNA: TGCGCCAGCTCCACCCGGACAGTCCTGCCAGATACGCAGTATTTT. The V call is TRBV5-1, the J call TRBJ2-3, with a possible D match to TRBD1 (6 bases). The CDR3 length is 15 residues. CDR1 and CDR2 (germline): SGHRS, YFSETQ. Trimming pared 7 bases from V and 4 bases from J, leaving 19 bases between.

The genes are TRBV24-1 and TRBJ2-7, with D maybe TRBD1 (6 bases). The CDR3 is 13 residues long. From germline, CDR1 is KGHDR and CDR2 SFDVKD. The V gene lost 7 bases and the J gene lost 0 bases, with 9 bases spanning the gap. The CDR3 loop reads CATSTGSSYEQYF. CDR3 coding DNA: TGTGCCACCAGCACAGGGAGCTCCTACGAGCAGTACTTC.

This clone showed up just a few times. The genes are TRBV7-2 and TRBJ1-1; D remains unclear. The CDR3 has 11 amino acids. Trimming took off 5 bases at V and 2 bases at J, with 3 bases between the two ends. Per the germline V gene, CDR1 is SGHTA and CDR2 is FQGNSA. The CDR3 DNA sequence: TGTGCCAGCAGCACCAACACTGAAGCTTTCTTT. Amino acid sequence: CASSTNTEAFF.

Note on this clone: The sample holds other DNA sequences that translate to the same CDR3. The rearrangement links TRBV7-3 to TRBJ2-1; 10 nucleotides match TRBD2. In germline, CDR1 is SGHTA, CDR2 FQGTGA. The CDR3 has 15 residues. V gave up 8 bases and J gave up 0 bases; unmatched junction bases: 4. DNA for the CDR3: TGTGCCAGCTCCATAGCGGGAGGCTCCTACAATGAGCAGTTCTTC. It encodes CASSIAGGSYNEQFF.

The chain carries TRBV27 and TRBJ1-1; D unclear. Trimming stripped 3 bases from V and 0 bases from J, with 8 bases between. The CDR3 runs 14 residues. Germline assignment: CDR1 MNHEY and CDR2 SMNVEV (reference sequence). In DNA, the CDR3 is TGTGCCAGCAGTTTCGGGGTTATGAACACTGAAGCTTTCTTT. This sequence encodes CASSFGVMNTEAFF.